This TCR beta chain is from a study of blood T cell repertoires in COVID-19. Study in general: The United States, Italy and Spain supplied acute and convalescent COVID-19 samples. T cells, B-cell-depleted T cells, or PBMCs provided the cDNA or gDNA that served as material.

Authors' analysis steps: How many nucleated cells were present was estimated from reference gene primer amplification. TCRdb's copy holds only in-frame clones and misses some; the assay was immunoSEQ multiplex PCR. The V and J calls and clone size are taken from that table; D and trimming were inferred from the DNA. The table has tens of thousands of clones, about 91% seen once. This clone has only one observation. The sequencing input was peripheral blood. This sequence originates from an elderly woman with acute or convalescent COVID-19.

CDR3 nucleotides: TGTGCCAGCAGTTACGCGGCGGGCGGCGCCTACGAGCAGTACTTC. Translation gives CASSYAAGGAYEQYF. The chain joins TRBV6-5 to TRBJ2-7, with D possibly TRBD2 on 5 matching bases. The CDR3 spans 15 residues. The germline V and J ends were trimmed by 2 bases and 2 bases, with 13 bases remaining between them. Germline V gene lookup returns CDR1 MNHEY and CDR2 SVGAGI.